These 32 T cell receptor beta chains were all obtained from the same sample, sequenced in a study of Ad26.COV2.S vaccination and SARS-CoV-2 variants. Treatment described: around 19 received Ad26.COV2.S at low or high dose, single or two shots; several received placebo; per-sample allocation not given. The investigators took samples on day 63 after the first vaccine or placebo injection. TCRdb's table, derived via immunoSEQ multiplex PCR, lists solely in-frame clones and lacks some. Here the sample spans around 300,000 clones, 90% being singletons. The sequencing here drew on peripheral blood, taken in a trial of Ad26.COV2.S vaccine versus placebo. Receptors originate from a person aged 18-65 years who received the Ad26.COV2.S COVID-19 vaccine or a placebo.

This chain's CDR3 is CSAIKPPLHF. DNA of the CDR3: TGCAGTGCTATCAAGCCACCCCTCCACTTT. The chain uses TRBV20-1 and TRBJ1-6; D call uncertain. The CDR3 runs 10 residues. The V gene lost 4 bases and the J gene lost 11 bases, with 6 bases spanning the gap. Germline CDR1 reads DFQATT; CDR2 reads SNEGSKA (reference sequence).

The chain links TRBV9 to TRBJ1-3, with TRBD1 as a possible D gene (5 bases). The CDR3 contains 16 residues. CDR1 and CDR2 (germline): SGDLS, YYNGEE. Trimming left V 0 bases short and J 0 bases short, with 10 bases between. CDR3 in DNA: TGTGCCAGCAGCGTAGATCCGGGGGGCTCTGGAAACACCATATATTTT. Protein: CASSVDPGGSGNTIYF.

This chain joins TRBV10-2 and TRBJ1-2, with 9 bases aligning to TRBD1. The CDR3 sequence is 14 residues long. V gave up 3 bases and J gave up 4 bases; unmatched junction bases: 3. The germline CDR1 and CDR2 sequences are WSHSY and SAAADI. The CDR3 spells CASSEGTGPYGYTF. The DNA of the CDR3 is TGCGCCAGCAGTGAAGGGACAGGGCCCTATGGCTACACCTTC.

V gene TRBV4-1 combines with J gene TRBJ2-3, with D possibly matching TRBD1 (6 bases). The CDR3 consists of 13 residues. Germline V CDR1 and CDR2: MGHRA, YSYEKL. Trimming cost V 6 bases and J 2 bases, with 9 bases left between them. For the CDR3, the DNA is TGCGCCAGCAGACAGGGAACCACAGATACGCAGTATTTT. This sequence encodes CASRQGTTDTQYF.

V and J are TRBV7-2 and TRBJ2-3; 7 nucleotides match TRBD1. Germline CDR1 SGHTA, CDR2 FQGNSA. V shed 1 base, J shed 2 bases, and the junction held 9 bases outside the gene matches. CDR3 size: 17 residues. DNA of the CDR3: TGTGCCAGCAGCTTAGTAGCCACCGGGACAGACACAGATACGCAGTATTTT. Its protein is CASSLVATGTDTDTQYF. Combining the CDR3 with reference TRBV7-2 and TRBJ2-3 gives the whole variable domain GAGVSQSPSNKVTEKGKDVELRCDPISGHTALYWYRQSLGQGLEFLIYFQGNSAPDKSGLPSDRFSAERTGGSVSTLTIQRTQQEDSAVYLCASSLVATGTDTDTQYFGPGTRLTVL.

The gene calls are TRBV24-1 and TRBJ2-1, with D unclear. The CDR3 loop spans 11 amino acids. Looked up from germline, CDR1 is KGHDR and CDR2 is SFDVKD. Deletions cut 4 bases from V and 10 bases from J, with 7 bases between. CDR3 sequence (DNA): TGTGCCACCAGTGACCTAGAGGAGCAGTTCTTC. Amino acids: CATSDLEEQFF.

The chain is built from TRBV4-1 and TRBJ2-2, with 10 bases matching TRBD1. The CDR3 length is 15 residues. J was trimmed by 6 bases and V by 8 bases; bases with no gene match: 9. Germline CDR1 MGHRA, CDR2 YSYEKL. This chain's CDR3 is CASSRRDRGPGELFF. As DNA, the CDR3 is TGCGCCAGCTCCCGAAGGGACAGGGGACCCGGGGAGCTGTTTTTT.

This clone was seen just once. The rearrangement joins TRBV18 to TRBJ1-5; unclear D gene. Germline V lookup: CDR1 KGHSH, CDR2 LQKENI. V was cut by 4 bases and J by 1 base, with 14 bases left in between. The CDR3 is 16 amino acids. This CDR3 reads CASSRAGEFSNQPQHF. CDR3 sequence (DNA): TGTGCCAGCTCACGGGCCGGGGAGTTCAGCAATCAGCCCCAGCATTTT.

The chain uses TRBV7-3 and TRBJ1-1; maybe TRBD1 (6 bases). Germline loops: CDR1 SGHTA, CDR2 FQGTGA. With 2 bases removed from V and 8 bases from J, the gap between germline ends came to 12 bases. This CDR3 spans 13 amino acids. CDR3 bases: TGTGCCAGCAGCTTAGTTGGGACAAAAGAAGCTTTCTTT. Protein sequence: CASSLVGTKEAFF.

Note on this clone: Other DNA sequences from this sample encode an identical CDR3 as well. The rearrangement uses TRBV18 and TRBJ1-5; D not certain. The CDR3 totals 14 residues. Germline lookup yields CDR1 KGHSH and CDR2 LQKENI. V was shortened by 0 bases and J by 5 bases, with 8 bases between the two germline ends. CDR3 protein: CASSPPGWDQPQHF. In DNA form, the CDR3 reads TGTGCCAGCTCACCACCTGGCTGGGATCAGCCCCAGCATTTT.

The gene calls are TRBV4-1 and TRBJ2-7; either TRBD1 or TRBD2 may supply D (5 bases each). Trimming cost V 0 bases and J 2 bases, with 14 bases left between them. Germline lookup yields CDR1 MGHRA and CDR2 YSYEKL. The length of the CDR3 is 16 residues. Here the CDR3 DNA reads TGCGCCAGCAGCCAAGAGTCACGGGGCTACACCTACGAGCAGTACTTC. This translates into CASSQESRGYTYEQYF.

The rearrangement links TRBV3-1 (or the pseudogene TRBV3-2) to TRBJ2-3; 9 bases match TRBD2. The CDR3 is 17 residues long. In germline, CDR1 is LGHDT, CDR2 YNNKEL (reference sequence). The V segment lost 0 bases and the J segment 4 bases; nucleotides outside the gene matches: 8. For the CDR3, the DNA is TGTGCCAGCAGCCAAGATAGGAGCGGGAGGTGGGCAGATACGCAGTATTTT. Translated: CASSQDRSGRWADTQYF.

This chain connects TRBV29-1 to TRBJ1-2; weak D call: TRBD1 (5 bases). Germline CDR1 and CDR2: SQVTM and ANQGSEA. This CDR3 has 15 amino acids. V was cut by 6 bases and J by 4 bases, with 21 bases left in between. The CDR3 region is CSVKAGERVSYGYTF. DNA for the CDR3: TGCAGCGTAAAGGCGGGGGAGCGGGTGAGCTATGGCTACACCTTC. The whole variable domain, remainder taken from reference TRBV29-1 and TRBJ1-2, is SAVISQKPSRDICQRGTSLTIQCQVDSQVTMMFWYRQQPGQSLTLIATANQGSEATYESGFVIDKFPISRPNLTFSTLTVSNMSPEDSSIYLCSVKAGERVSYGYTFGSGTRLTVV.

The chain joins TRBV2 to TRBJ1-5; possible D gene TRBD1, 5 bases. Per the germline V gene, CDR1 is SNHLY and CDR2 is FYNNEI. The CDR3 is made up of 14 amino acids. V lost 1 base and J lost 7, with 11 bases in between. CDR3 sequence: CASSEGGGRQPQHF. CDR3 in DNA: TGTGCCAGCAGTGAAGGGGGGGGTAGACAGCCCCAGCATTTT.

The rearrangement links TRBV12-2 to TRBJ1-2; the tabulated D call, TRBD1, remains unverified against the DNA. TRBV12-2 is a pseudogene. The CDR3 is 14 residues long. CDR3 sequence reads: CASRFLVGRTEATF. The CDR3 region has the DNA TGTGCAAGTCGCTTCCTAGTGGGACGGACAGAGGCCACCTTC.

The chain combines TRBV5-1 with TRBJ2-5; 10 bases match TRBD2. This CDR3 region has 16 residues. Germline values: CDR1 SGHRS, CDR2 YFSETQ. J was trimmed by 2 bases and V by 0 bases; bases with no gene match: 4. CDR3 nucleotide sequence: TGCGCCAGCAGCTTGGGACTAGCGGGTACACAAGAGACCCAGTACTTC. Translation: CASSLGLAGTQETQYF.

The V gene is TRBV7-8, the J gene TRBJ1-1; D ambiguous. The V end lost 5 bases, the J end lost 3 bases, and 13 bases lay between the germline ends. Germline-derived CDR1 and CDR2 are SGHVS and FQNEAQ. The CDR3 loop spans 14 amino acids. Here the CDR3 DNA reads TGTGCCAGCAGCCGAGGGATCTCGGACACTGAAGCTTTCTTT. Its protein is CASSRGISDTEAFF.

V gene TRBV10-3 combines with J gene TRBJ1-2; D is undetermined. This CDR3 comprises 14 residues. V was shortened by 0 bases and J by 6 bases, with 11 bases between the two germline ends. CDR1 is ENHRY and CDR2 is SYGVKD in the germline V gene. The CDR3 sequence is CAISESRAANGYTF. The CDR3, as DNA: TGTGCCATCAGTGAGTCGAGGGCGGCGAATGGCTACACCTTC.

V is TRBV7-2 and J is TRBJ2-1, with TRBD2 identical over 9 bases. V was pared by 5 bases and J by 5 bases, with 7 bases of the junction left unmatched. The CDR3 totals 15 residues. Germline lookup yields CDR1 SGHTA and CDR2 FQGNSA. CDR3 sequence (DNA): TGTGCCAGCAGCCAGCCGGGACTAGCTCACAATGAGCAGTTCTTC. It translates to CASSQPGLAHNEQFF.

The CDR3 region is CASSPGVGPYNEQFF. In DNA, the CDR3 is TGTGCCAGCTCACCAGGGGTAGGCCCCTACAATGAGCAGTTCTTC. The rearrangement links TRBV18 to TRBJ2-1; D uncertain. The CDR3 sequence is 15 residues long. Germline assignment: CDR1 KGHSH and CDR2 LQKENI. Between the trimmed V and J ends, which lost 2 bases and 2 bases, there was a span of 10 bases.

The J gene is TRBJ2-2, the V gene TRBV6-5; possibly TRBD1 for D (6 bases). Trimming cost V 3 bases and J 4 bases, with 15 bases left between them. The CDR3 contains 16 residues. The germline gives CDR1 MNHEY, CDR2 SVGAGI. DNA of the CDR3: TGTGCCAGCAGTTATGCAGGACAGACAATCACCGGGGAGCTGTTTTTT. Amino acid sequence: CASSYAGQTITGELFF.

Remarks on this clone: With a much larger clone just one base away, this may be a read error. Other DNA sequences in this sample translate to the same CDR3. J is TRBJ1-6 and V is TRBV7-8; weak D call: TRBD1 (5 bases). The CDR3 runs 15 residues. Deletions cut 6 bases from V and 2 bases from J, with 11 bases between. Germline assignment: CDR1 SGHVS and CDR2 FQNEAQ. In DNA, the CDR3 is TGTGCCAGCAGTTTTCGACAGACCTATAATTCACCCCTCCACTTT. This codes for CASSFRQTYNSPLHF.

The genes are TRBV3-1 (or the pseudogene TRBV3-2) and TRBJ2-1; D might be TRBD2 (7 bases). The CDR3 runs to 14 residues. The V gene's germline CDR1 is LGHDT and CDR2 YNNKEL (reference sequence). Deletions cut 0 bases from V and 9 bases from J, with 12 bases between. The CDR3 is CASSQDLGGGEQFF. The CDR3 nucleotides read TGTGCCAGCAGCCAAGATTTGGGAGGGGGTGAGCAGTTCTTC.

The CDR3 sequence is CASSFGYLTQYF. The DNA of the CDR3 is TGTGCCAGCAGCTTTGGATACTTGACCCAGTACTTC. The genes are TRBV5-6 and TRBJ2-5; no reliable D call. The germline gives CDR1 SGHDT, CDR2 YYEEEE. V lost 2 bases, J lost 7 bases, and 9 bases lay in between. The CDR3 covers 12 residues.

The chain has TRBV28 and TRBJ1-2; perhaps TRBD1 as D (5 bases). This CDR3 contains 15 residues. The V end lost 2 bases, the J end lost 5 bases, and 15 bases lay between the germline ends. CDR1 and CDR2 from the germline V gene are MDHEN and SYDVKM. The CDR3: CASSLPTGSGYGYTF. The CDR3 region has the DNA TGTGCCAGCAGTTTACCCACAGGATCGGGGTATGGCTACACCTTC.

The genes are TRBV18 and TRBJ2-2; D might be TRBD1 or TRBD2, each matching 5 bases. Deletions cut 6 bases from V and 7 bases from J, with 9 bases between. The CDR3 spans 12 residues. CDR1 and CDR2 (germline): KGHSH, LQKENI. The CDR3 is CASSGDHGELFF. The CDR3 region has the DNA TGTGCCAGCTCGGGGGACCACGGGGAGCTGTTTTTT.

The CDR3 bases are TGTGCCAGCAGTGAATTTCCGGGACAGGCAGAAACTAACTATGGCTACACCTTC. It translates to CASSEFPGQAETNYGYTF. This chain links TRBV25-1 with TRBJ1-2; 8 positions match TRBD1. The CDR3 sequence is 18 residues long. Germline CDR1 MGHDK, CDR2 SYGVNS. V dropped 1 base and J dropped 0; count of bases not matched to a gene: 10.

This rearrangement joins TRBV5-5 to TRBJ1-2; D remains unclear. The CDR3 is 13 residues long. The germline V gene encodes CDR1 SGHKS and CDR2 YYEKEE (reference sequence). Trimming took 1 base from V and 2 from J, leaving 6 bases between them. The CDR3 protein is CASSLRVNYGYTF. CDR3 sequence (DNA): TGTGCCAGCAGCTTGCGGGTGAACTATGGCTACACCTTC. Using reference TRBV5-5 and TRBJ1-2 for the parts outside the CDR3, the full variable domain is DAGVTQSPTHLIKTRGQQVTLRCSPISGHKSVSWYQQVLGQGPQFIFQYYEKEERGRGNFPDRFSARQFPNYSSELNVNALLLGDSALYLCASSLRVNYGYTFGSGTRLTVV.

The CDR3 reads CASSEGGNTEAFF. The CDR3, as DNA: TGTGCCAGCAGCGAGGGGGGAAACACTGAAGCTTTCTTT. The J gene is TRBJ1-1, the V gene TRBV9, with TRBD1 as a possible D gene (6 bases). Trimming pared 3 bases from V and 2 bases from J, leaving 8 bases between. Germline-derived CDR1 and CDR2 are SGDLS and YYNGEE. The CDR3 totals 13 residues.

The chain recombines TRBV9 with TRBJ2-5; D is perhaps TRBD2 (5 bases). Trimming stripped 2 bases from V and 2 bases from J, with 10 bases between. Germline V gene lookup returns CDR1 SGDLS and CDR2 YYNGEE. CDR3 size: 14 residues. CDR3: CASSVGNAQETQYF. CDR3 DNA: TGTGCCAGCAGCGTCGGGAACGCACAAGAGACCCAGTACTTC.

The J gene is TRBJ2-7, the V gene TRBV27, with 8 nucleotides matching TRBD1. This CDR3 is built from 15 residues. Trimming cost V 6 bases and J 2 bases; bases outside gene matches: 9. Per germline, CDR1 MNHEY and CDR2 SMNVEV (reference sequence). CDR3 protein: CASRTPGGAPYEQYF. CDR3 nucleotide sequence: TGTGCCAGCAGGACCCCAGGGGGCGCGCCCTACGAGCAGTACTTC.

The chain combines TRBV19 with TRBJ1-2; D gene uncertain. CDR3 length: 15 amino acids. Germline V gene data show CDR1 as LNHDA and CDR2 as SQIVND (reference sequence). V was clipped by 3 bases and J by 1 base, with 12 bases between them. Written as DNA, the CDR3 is TGTGCCAGTAGTATTTTGAGAGGGCTTAACTATGGCTACACCTTC. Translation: CASSILRGLNYGYTF.